These 26 T cell receptor beta chains were all obtained from the same sample, sequenced in a study of T-cell memory formation after mild COVID-19. MiXCR, run by TCRdb on the 5' RACE reads, gives a single entry per CDR3 protein. The data show about 270,000 distinct CDR3 sequences, with about a sixth seen just once and 23% held by the top ten. What was sequenced was PBMCs or a T cell subset sorted from them (not recorded which). The receptor set was obtained from a man between 18 and 35 years old who had mild COVID-19 (a few samples of this study predate the infection). Cell type and time point are not known.

The chain recombines TRBV3-1 with TRBJ2-2; 9 bases agree with TRBD2. This CDR3 has 15 residues. V dropped 3 bases and J dropped 2; count of bases not matched to a gene: 1. CDR1 LGHDT and CDR2 YNNKEL come from the germline V gene (reference sequence). The CDR3 loop reads CASSHGTSNTGELFF. Written as DNA, the CDR3 is TGTGCCAGCAGCCACGGGACTAGCAACACCGGGGAGCTGTTTTTT.

CDR3 DNA: TGTGCCACCCCCCAGCTGGATCGAGGGAACACCGGGGAGCTGTTTTTT. Protein: CATPQLDRGNTGELFF. This sequence joins TRBV6-6 and TRBJ2-2; D remains ambiguous. There are 16 residues in the CDR3. The V and J ends lost 10 bases and 1 base respectively, with 19 bases between them. The germline V gene has CDR1 MNHNY and CDR2 SVGAGI (reference sequence).

This clonotype was observed a few times. The CDR3 reads CASSVGGLGEKLFF. CDR3 nucleotide sequence: TGCGCCAGCAGCGTCGGGGGTTTGGGGGAAAAACTGTTTTTT. V is TRBV4-1 and J is TRBJ1-4; D is possibly TRBD1 (5 bases). CDR1 is MGHRA and CDR2 is YSYEKL in the germline V gene. The CDR3 is 14 residues long. Between the trimmed V and J ends, which lost 5 bases and 8 bases, there was a span of 15 bases.

V gene TRBV5-1 combines with J gene TRBJ1-6; TRBD1 is a possible D gene (5 bases). The germline V gene has CDR1 SGHRS and CDR2 YFSETQ. V shed 0 bases and J shed 5 bases, with 12 bases lying between them. This CDR3 contains 16 residues. In DNA, the CDR3 is TGCGCCAGCAGCTTGGTAGGGACGGATAATAATTCACCCCTCCACTTT. This codes for CASSLVGTDNNSPLHF.

J is TRBJ2-5 and V is TRBV3-1, with TRBD2 matching over 7 bases. After removal of 0 bases from V and 3 bases from J, the junction contained 4 bases not matched to a gene. The length of the CDR3 is 15 residues. Per the germline V gene, CDR1 is LGHDT and CDR2 is YNNKEL (reference sequence). CDR3 loop: CASSQDLRGEETQYF. The DNA for the CDR3 is TGTGCCAGCAGCCAAGATCTTCGGGGGGAAGAGACCCAGTACTTC.

The chain is built from TRBV6-1 and TRBJ1-1; D ambiguous. Germline assignment: CDR1 MNHNS and CDR2 SASEGT. Trimming stripped 6 bases from V and 8 bases from J, with 13 bases between. This CDR3 region has 12 residues. CDR3 in amino acids: CASSVGFLEAFF. CDR3 DNA sequence: TGTGCCAGCAGCGTGGGCTTCCTCGAAGCTTTCTTT.

In the case of this clonotype: A read error may produce the germline difference seen at one junction end. V and J are TRBV10-3 and TRBJ1-2, with a weak D call TRBD1 (6 bases). The CDR3 is 13 amino acids. Germline V lookup: CDR1 ENHRY, CDR2 SYGVKD. CDR3 residues: CAISETNGGRCAF. CDR3 DNA sequence: TGTGCCATCAGTGAGACGAACGGGGGCCGCTGCGCCTTC.

This clonotype came up a few times. This sequence joins TRBV5-6 and TRBJ2-3, with D perhaps matching TRBD2 (6 bases). Between the trimmed V and J ends, which lost 0 bases and 0 bases, there was a span of 11 bases. The CDR3 spans 16 residues. CDR1 and CDR2 (germline): SGHDT, YYEEEE. The CDR3 reads CASSLGAGTSTDTQYF. The CDR3 coding sequence is TGTGCCAGCAGCTTGGGGGCGGGGACGAGCACAGATACGCAGTATTTT.

The gene calls are TRBV7-9 and TRBJ2-5; 13 nucleotides agree with TRBD2. Germline V gene data show CDR1 as SEHNR and CDR2 as FQNEAQ (reference sequence). The CDR3 consists of 18 residues. The J segment lost 2 bases and the V segment lost 5 bases, leaving 11 bases of the junction unmatched. CDR3 bases: TGTGCCAGCAGCCAGAGCGGCGAGGGACTAGCGGGGCAAGAGACCCAGTACTTC. It specifies CASSQSGEGLAGQETQYF. Supplemented by reference TRBV7-9 and TRBJ2-5, the full variable domain reads DTGVSQNPRHKITKRGQNVTFRCDPISEHNRLYWYRQTLGQGPEFLTYFQNEAQLEKSRLLSDRFSAERPKGSFSTLEIQRTEQGDSAMYLCASSQSGEGLAGQETQYFGPGTRLLVL.

This rearrangement joins TRBV20-1 to TRBJ2-7; perhaps D is TRBD1 or TRBD2 (5 bases each). Germline CDR1 is DFQATT and CDR2 is SNEGSKA (reference sequence). This CDR3 region has 14 residues. The ends were cut back, 2 bases at V and 5 bases at J, with 16 bases in the middle. The CDR3 here is CSARPGTSGDEQYF. The CDR3 DNA reads as TGCAGTGCTAGACCCGGGACCTCCGGAGACGAGCAGTACTTC.

Many counts were recorded for this clonotype. The genes are TRBV4-3 and TRBJ1-1; D possibly corresponds to TRBD1 (6 bases). Trimming removed 3 bases from V and 6 bases from J, with 14 bases in between. The CDR3 spans 14 residues. Germline V CDR1 and CDR2: LGHNA, YSLEER. CDR3 residues: CASSHLSRGAEAFF. CDR3 nucleotides: TGCGCCAGCAGCCACCTCTCCAGGGGTGCTGAAGCTTTCTTT.

The table lists this clonotype with a few counts. This sequence joins TRBV7-9 and TRBJ2-3, with TRBD1 matching 11 bases. The J segment lost 6 bases and the V segment lost 5 bases, leaving 7 bases of the junction unmatched. The CDR3 covers 15 residues. Germline V gives CDR1 SEHNR, CDR2 FQNEAQ (reference sequence). The DNA of the CDR3 is TGTGCCAGCAGCCCCGGGACAGGGGGTCTGGATACGCAGTATTTT. Encoded protein: CASSPGTGGLDTQYF.

This chain connects TRBV7-9 to TRBJ2-3; 14 bases are shared with TRBD2. Germline CDR1 reads SEHNR; CDR2 reads FQNEAQ (reference sequence). V dropped 5 bases and J dropped 7; count of bases not matched to a gene: 5. This CDR3 contains 15 residues. CDR3 bases: TGTGCCAGCAGCCCAAGGACTAGCGGGGGGAATACGCAGTATTTT. This gives the protein CASSPRTSGGNTQYF.

The V gene is TRBV20-1, the J gene TRBJ2-7, with a possible D match to TRBD2 (5 bases). CDR3 length: 16 residues. The germline CDR1 and CDR2 sequences are DFQATT and SNEGSKA (reference sequence). The germline V and J ends were trimmed by 0 bases and 7 bases, with 22 bases remaining between them. Written as DNA, the CDR3 is TGCAGTGCTAGAGATGAGGTCGCTAGCTGGGTTTTAGAGCAGTACGTC. This codes for CSARDEVASWVLEQYV.

In its sample, this clonotype was seen a few times. V usage is TRBV25-1 and J usage is TRBJ2-7, with 10 bases fitting TRBD1. Germline lookup yields CDR1 MGHDK and CDR2 SYGVNS. Germline trimming cut 6 bases from V and 7 bases from J; bases unmatched to any gene: 6. The CDR3 is 13 amino acids. Here the CDR3 reads CASRTSGQGEQYF. The DNA for the CDR3 is TGTGCCAGCAGAACCTCGGGACAGGGGGAGCAGTACTTC.

CDR3: CASSVGGGGYTF. DNA of the CDR3: TGTGCCAGCAGCGTAGGAGGAGGTGGCTACACCTTC. The rearrangement uses TRBV9 and TRBJ1-2; D gene unclear. Germline V lookup: CDR1 SGDLS, CDR2 YYNGEE. Trimming took 0 bases from V and 7 from J, leaving 7 bases between them. The CDR3 is 12 amino acids.

A few counts support this clonotype. This chain joins TRBV20-1 and TRBJ1-2; the match to TRBD1 covers 7 bases. Germline values: CDR1 DFQATT, CDR2 SNEGSKA (reference sequence). Trimming took 5 bases from V and 0 from J; bases not matched to a gene: 3. The CDR3 is 13 residues long. The CDR3 here is CSAYGQANYGYTF. For the CDR3, the DNA is TGCAGTGCTTACGGACAGGCTAACTATGGCTACACCTTC.

In this sample, this clonotype turned up a few times. This chain links TRBV20-1 with TRBJ2-7; TRBD2 aligns across 8 bases. This CDR3 comprises 13 residues. CDR1 is DFQATT and CDR2 is SNEGSKA in the germline V gene (reference sequence). CDR3 DNA: TGCAGCGGGGGGACTAGGAGCTCCTACGAGCAGTACTTC. Translating gives CSGGTRSSYEQYF.

This chain connects TRBV19 to TRBJ1-1, with TRBD1 as a possible D gene (6 bases). The CDR3 is 15 amino acids. Germline-derived CDR1 and CDR2 are LNHDA and SQIVND (reference sequence). V lost 5 bases, J lost 1 base, and 14 bases lay in between. CDR3 nucleotides: TGTGCCAGTAGTCCCGGGGGCAGGCGGAACACTGAAGCTTTCTTT. It translates to CASSPGGRRNTEAFF.

V gene TRBV6-5 combines with J gene TRBJ2-7; weak D call: TRBD1 (6 bases). Germline V gene lookup returns CDR1 MNHEY and CDR2 SVGAGI. CDR3 length: 15 amino acids. The V end was cut by 6 bases, the J end by 0 bases, with 15 bases between. This CDR3 reads CASSKTGHSSYEQYV. CDR3 DNA sequence: TGTGCCAGCAGCAAGACAGGCCACAGCTCCTACGAGCAGTACGTC.

This clonotype turned up a few times. V and J are TRBV18 and TRBJ2-1; D possibly corresponds to TRBD2 (5 bases). The ends were cut back, 5 bases at V and 8 bases at J, with 19 bases in the middle. The V gene's germline CDR1 is KGHSH and CDR2 LQKENI. This CDR3 contains 15 residues. CDR3 bases: TGTGCCAGCTCAGGTCGGACTGGTCCTTCTGATGAGCAGTTCTTC. It translates to CASSGRTGPSDEQFF.

This clonotype was observed a few times. The chain links TRBV6-2 or TRBV6-3 to TRBJ1-6, with D perhaps matching TRBD1 (6 bases). Trimming took off 5 bases at V and 8 bases at J, with 13 bases between the two ends. Germline V gene sequence: CDR1 MNHEY, CDR2 SVGEGT. The CDR3 sequence is 14 residues long. The CDR3 DNA reads TGTGCCAGCAGTCGGCGGGGGCCCGATTCACCCCTCCACTTT. Its protein is CASSRRGPDSPLHF.

This chain links TRBV5-1 with TRBJ2-5; D remains unclear. Trimming removed 1 base at V and 5 bases at J, with 9 bases between. Germline V CDR1 and CDR2: SGHRS, YFSETQ. The CDR3 has 13 residues. The chain's CDR3 is CASSLLGSETQYF. CDR3 DNA: TGCGCCAGCAGCTTGCTGGGGTCGGAGACCCAGTACTTC.

The chain is built from TRBV10-3 and TRBJ1-2, with 8 bases identical to TRBD1. The V and J ends lost 4 bases and 6 bases, in that order; junction bases with no gene match: 10. The germline CDR1 and CDR2 sequences are ENHRY and SYGVKD. This CDR3 has 15 residues. CDR3 in amino acids: CAISGQGTRGNGYTF. For the CDR3, the DNA is TGTGCCATCAGTGGACAGGGGACGAGGGGCAATGGCTACACCTTC.

This clonotype appeared many times. The chain couples TRBV5-4 to TRBJ2-4; D may be TRBD1 or TRBD2 (5 bases each). CDR1 and CDR2 (germline): SGHNT, YYREEE (reference sequence). The germline V and J ends were trimmed by 4 bases and 5 bases, with 10 bases remaining between them. The CDR3 has 13 amino acids. CDR3 protein: CASSLGTENIQYF. The CDR3, as DNA: TGTGCCAGCAGCCTCGGGACGGAAAACATTCAGTACTTC.

The chain has TRBV10-3 and TRBJ2-2; TRBD2 agrees at 8 bases. CDR3 size: 17 residues. Germline V gene data show CDR1 as ENHRY and CDR2 as SYGVKD. Losses at the gene ends were 4 bases for V and 5 bases for J; bases not matched to a gene: 12. The CDR3 coding sequence is TGTGCCATCAGTGCCGCTAGCCCGGGGGGGTATACCGGGGAGCTGTTTTTT. This sequence encodes CAISAASPGGYTGELFF.